This TCR beta chain came from a study of blood T cell repertoires in COVID-19. The method was immunoSEQ multiplex PCR; TCRdb's version includes in-frame clones alone and lacks a portion of them. The sample includes roughly 89,000 clones, 80% to 90% of them seen just once. Losses at the gene ends were 4 bases for V and 9 bases for J; bases not matched to a gene: 21. CDR3 length: 17 residues. Germline V gene sequence: CDR1 SGHNT, CDR2 YYREEE (reference sequence). This clone was recorded once. The TCR comes from a woman of 80 years or more with acute or convalescent COVID-19. The sequencing sample was made of peripheral blood. The rearrangement links TRBV5-4 to TRBJ2-7; TRBD1 matches 8 bases. The CDR3 here is CASSPTQVAGGLMVQYF. In DNA, the CDR3 is TGTGCCAGCAGCCCTACCCAGGTGGCAGGGGGCCTCATGGTGCAGTACTTC. Full variable domain (remainder filled in from reference TRBV5-4 and TRBJ2-7): ETGVTQSPTHLIKTRGQQVTLRCSSQSGHNTVSWYQQALGQGPQFIFQYYREEENGRGNFPPRFSGLQFPNYSSELNVNALELDDSALYLCASSPTQVAGGLMVQYFGPGTRLTVT.